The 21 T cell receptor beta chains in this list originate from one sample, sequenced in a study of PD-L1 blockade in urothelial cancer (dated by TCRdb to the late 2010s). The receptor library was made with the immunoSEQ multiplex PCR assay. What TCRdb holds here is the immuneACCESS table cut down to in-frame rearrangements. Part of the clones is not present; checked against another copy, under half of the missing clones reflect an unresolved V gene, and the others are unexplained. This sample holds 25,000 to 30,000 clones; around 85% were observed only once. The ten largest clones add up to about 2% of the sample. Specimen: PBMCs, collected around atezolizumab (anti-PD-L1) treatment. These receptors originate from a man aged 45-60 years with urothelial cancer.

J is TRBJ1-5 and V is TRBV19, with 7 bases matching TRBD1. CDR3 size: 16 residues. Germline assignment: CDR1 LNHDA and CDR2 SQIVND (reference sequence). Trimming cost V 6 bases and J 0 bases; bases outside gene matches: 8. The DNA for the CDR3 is TGTGCCAGTAGGGCTGGGACAGTCGATAGCAATCAGCCCCAGCATTTT. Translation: CASRAGTVDSNQPQHF.

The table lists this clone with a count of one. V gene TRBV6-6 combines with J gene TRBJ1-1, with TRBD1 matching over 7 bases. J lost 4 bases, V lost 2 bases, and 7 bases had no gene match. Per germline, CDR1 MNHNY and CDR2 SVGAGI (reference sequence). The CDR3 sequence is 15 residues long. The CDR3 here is CASSYRQGGATEAFF. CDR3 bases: TGTGCCAGCAGTTACAGACAGGGAGGTGCCACTGAAGCTTTCTTT.

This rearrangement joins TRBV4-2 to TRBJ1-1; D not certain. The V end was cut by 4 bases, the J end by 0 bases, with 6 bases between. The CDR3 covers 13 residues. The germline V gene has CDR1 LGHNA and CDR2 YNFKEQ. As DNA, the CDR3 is TGTGCCAGCAGCCTAGCGTTGAACACTGAAGCTTTCTTT. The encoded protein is CASSLALNTEAFF.

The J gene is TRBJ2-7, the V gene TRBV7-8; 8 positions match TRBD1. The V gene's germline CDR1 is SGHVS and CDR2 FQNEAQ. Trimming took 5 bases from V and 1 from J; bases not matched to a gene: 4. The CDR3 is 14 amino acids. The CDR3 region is CASSLRDRSYEQYF. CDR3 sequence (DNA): TGTGCCAGCAGCCTCCGGGACAGGTCCTACGAGCAGTACTTC.

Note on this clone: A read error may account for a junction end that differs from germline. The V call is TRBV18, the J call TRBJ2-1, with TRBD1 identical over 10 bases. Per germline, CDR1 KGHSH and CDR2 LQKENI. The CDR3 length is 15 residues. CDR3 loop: CTSSPGTGERNEQFF. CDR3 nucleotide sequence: TGTACCAGCTCACCCGGGACAGGGGAACGCAATGAGCAGTTCTTC.

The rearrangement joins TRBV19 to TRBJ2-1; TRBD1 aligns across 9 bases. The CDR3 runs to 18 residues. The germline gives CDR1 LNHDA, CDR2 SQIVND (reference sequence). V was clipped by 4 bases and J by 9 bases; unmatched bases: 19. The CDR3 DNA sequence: TGTGCCAGTAGTAACCCCTCTCTTAGGGACAGGGTTTTTAGTGAGCAGTTCTTC. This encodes CASSNPSLRDRVFSEQFF.

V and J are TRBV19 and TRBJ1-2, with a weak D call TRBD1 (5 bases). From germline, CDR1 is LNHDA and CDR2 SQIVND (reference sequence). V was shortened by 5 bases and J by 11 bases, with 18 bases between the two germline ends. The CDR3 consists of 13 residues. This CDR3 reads CASSESDSLGYTF. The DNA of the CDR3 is TGTGCCAGTAGTGAGTCTGACAGTTTAGGATACACCTTC.

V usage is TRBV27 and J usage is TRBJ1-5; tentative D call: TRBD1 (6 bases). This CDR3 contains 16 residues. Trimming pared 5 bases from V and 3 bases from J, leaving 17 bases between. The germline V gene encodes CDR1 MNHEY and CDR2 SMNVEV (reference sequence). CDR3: CASSNTGKGLNQPQHF. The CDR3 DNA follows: TGTGCCAGCAGTAACACAGGGAAAGGGCTCAATCAGCCCCAGCATTTT.

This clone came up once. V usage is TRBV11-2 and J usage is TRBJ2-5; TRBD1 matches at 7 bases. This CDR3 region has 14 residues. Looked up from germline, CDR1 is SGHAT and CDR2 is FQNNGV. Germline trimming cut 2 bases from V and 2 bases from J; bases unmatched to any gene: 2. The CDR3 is CASSLLTGQETQYF. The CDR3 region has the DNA TGTGCCAGCAGCTTATTGACAGGGCAAGAGACCCAGTACTTC.

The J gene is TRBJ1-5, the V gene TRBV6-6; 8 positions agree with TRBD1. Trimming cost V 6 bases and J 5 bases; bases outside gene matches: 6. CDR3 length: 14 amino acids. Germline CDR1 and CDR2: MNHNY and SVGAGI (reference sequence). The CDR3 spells CASRDRVGDQPQHF. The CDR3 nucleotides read TGTGCCAGCAGGGACAGGGTCGGGGATCAGCCCCAGCATTTT.

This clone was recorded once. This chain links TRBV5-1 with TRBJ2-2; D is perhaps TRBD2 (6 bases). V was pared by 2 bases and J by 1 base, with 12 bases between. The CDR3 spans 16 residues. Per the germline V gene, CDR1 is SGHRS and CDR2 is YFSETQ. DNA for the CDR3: TGCGCCAGCAGCTTTATTTGGCGGGGGAACACCGGGGAGCTGTTTTTT. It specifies CASSFIWRGNTGELFF.

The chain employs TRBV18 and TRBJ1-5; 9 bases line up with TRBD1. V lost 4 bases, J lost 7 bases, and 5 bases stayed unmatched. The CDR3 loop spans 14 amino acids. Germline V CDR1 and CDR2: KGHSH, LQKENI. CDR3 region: CASSRDREPQPQHF. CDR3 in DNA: TGTGCCAGCTCACGGGACAGGGAGCCCCAGCCCCAGCATTTT.

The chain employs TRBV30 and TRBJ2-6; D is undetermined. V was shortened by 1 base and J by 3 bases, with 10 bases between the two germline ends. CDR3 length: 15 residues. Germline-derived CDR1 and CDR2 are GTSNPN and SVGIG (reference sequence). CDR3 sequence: CAWSDRAGGANVLTF. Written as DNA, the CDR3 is TGTGCCTGGAGTGATCGCGCTGGTGGGGCCAACGTCCTGACTTTC.

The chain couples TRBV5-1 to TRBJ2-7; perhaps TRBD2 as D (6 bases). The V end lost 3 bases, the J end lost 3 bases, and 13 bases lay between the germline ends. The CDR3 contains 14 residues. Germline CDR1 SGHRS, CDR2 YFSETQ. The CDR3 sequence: CASSSGPSDYEQYF. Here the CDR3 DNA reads TGCGCCAGCAGCTCGGGCCCTAGCGACTACGAGCAGTACTTC.

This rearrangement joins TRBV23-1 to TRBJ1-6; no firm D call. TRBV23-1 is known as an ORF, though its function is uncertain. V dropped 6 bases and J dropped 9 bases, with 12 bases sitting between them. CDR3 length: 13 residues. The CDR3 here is CASSRWTGSPLHF. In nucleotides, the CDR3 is TGCGCCAGCAGCCGGTGGACTGGTTCACCCCTCCACTTT.

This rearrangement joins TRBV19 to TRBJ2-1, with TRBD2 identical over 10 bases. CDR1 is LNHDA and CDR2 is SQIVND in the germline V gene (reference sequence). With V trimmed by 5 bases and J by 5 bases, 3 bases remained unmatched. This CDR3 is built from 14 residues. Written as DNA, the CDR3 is TGTGCCAGTAGTCTGCTAGCGGGGGACAATGAGCAGTTCTTC. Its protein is CASSLLAGDNEQFF.

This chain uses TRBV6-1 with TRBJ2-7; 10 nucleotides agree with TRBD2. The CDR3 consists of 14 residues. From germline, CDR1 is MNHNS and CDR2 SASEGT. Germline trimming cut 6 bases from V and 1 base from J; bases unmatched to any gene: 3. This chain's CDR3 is CASSGTSVSYEQYF. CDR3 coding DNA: TGTGCCAGCAGCGGGACTAGCGTATCCTACGAGCAGTACTTC.

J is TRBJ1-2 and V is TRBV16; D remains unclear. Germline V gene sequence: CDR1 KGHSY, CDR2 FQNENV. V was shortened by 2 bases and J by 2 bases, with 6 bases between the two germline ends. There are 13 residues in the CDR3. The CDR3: CASSQNINYGYTF. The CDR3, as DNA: TGTGCCAGCAGCCAAAACATAAACTATGGCTACACCTTC.

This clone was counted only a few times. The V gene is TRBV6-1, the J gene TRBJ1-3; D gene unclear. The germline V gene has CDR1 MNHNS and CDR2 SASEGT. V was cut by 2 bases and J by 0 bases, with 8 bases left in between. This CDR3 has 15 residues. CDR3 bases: TGTGCCAGCAGTGAACACCGAGTCTCTGGAAACACCATATATTTT. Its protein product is CASSEHRVSGNTIYF.

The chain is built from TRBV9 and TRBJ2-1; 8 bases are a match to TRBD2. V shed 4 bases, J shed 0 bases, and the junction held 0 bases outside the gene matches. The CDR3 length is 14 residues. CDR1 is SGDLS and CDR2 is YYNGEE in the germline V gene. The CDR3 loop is CASSRGGSYNEQFF. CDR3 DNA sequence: TGTGCCAGCAGCCGGGGGGGCTCCTACAATGAGCAGTTCTTC.

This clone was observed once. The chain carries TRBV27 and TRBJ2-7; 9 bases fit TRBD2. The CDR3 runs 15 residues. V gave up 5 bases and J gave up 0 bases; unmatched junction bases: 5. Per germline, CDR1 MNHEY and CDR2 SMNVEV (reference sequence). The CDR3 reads CASSTRSGSSYEQYF. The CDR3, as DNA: TGTGCCAGCAGTACCCGTAGCGGGAGCTCCTACGAGCAGTACTTC.